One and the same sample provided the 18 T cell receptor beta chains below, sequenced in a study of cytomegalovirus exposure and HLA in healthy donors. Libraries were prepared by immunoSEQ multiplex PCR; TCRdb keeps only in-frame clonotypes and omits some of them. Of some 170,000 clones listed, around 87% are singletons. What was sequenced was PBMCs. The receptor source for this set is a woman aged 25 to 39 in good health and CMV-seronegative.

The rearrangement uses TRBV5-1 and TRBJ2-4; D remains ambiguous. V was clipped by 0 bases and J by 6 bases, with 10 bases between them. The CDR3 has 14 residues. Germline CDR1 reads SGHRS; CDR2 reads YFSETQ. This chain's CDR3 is CASSLAGIGNIQYF. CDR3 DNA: TGCGCCAGCAGCTTGGCAGGTATTGGAAACATTCAGTACTTC.

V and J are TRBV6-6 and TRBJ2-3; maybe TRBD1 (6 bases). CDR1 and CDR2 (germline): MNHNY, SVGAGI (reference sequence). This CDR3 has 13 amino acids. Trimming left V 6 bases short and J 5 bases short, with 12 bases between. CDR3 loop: CASRAVGGDTQYF. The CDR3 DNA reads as TGTGCCAGCAGGGCGGTAGGGGGAGATACGCAGTATTTT.

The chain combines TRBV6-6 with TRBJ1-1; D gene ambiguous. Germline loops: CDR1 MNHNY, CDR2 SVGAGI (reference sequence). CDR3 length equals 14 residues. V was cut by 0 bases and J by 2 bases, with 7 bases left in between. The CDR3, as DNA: TGTGCCAGCAGTTACTCGACACCTAACACTGAAGCTTTCTTT. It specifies CASSYSTPNTEAFF.

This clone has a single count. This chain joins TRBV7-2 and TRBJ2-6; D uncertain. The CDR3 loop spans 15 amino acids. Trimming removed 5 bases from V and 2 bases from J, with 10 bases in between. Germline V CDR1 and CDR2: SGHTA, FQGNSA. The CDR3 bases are TGTGCCAGCAGCCGAGGCCTTCCTGGGGCCAACGTCCTGACTTTC. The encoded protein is CASSRGLPGANVLTF.

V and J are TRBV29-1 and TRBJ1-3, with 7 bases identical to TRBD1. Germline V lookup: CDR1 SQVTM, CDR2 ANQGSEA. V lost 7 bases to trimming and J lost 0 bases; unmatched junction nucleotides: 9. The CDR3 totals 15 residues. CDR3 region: CSARTGQNSGNTIYF. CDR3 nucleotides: TGCAGCGCCCGCACGGGACAGAACTCTGGAAACACCATATATTTT.

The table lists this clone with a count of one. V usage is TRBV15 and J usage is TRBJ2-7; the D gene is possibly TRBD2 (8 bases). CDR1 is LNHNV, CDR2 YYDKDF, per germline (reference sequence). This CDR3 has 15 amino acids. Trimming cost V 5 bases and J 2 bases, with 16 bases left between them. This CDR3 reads CATSPGRGPTYEQYF. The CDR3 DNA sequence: TGTGCCACCAGCCCCGGGAGGGGGCCGACCTACGAGCAGTACTTC.

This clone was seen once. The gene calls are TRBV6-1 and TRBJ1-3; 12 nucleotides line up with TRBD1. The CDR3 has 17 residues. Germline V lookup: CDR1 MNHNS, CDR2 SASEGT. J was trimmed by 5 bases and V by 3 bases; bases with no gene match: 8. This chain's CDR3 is CASSDPPGQGARNTIYF. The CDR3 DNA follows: TGTGCCAGCAGTGACCCACCGGGACAGGGGGCTCGAAACACCATATATTTT.

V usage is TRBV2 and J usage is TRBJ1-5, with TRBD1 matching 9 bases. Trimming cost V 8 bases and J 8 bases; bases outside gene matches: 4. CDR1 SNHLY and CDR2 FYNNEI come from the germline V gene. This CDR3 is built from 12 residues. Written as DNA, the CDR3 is TGTGCCAGCCAGGGACAGGGTAAGCCCCAGCATTTT. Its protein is CASQGQGKPQHF.

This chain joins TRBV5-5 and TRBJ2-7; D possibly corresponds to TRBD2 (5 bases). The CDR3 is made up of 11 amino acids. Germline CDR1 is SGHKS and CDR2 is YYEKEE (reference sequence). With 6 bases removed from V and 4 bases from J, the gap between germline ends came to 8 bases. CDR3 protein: CASITGYEQYF. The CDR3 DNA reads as TGTGCCAGCATCACGGGATACGAGCAGTACTTC. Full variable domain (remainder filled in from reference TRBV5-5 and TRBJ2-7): DAGVTQSPTHLIKTRGQQVTLRCSPISGHKSVSWYQQVLGQGPQFIFQYYEKEERGRGNFPDRFSARQFPNYSSELNVNALLLGDSALYLCASITGYEQYFGPGTRLTVT.

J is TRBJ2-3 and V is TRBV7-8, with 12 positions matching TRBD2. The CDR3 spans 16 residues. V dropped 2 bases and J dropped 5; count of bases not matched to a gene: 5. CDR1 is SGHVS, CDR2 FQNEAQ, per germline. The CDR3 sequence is CASSLPLAGGVDTQYF. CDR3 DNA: TGTGCCAGCAGCTTACCCCTAGCGGGGGGGGTAGATACGCAGTATTTT.

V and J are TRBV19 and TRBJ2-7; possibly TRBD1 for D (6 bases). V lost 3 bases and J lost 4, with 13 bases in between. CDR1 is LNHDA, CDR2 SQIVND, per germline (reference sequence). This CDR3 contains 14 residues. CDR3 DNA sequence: TGTGCCAGTAGTATCCGGGACAACCCTTACGAGCAGTACTTC. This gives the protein CASSIRDNPYEQYF.

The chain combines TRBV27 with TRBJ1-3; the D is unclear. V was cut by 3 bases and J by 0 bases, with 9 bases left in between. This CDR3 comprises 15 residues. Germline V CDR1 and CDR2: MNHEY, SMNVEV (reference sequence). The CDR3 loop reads CASSLSRGSGNTIYF. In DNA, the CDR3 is TGTGCCAGCAGTTTGAGTAGAGGCTCTGGAAACACCATATATTTT.

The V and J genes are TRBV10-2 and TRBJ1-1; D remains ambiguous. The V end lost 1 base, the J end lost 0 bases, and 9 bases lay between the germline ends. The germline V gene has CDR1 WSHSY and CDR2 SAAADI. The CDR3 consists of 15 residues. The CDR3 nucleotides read TGCGCCAGCAGTGAGTTGACACAGTTGAACACTGAAGCTTTCTTT. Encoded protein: CASSELTQLNTEAFF.

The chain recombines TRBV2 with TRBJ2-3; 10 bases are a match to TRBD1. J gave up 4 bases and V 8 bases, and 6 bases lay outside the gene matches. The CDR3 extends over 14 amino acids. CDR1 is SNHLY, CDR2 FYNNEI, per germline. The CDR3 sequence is CASDGTGEADTQYF. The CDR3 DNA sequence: TGTGCCAGCGATGGGACAGGGGAGGCAGATACGCAGTATTTT.

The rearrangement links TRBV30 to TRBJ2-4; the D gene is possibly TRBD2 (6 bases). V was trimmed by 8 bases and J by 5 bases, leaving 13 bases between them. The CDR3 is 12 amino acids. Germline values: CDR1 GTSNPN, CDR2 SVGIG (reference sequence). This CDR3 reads CAVRWGENIQYF. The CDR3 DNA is TGTGCCGTCCGTTGGGGGGAAAACATTCAGTACTTC.

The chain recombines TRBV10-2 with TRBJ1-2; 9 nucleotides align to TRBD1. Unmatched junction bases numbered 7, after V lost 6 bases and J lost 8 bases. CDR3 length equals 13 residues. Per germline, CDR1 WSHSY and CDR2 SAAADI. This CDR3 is CASRAGTGWGYTF. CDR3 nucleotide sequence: TGCGCCAGCAGGGCTGGGACAGGGTGGGGCTACACCTTC.

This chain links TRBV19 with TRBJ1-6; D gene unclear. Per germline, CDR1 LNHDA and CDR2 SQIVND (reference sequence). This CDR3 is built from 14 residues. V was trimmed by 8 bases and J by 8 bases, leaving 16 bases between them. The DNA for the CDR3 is TGTGCCAGTGGTCCGGGGAGGGAGTATTCACCCCTCCACTTT. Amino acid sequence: CASGPGREYSPLHF.

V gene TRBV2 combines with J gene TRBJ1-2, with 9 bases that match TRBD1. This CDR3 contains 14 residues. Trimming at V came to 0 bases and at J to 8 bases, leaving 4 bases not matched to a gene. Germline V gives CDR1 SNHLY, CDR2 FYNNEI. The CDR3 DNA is TGTGCCAGCAGTGAAGCGACAGGGGGTAAGGGCTACACCTTC. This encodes CASSEATGGKGYTF.